One TCR beta chain is described in this entry. Antigen unknown. Profiled with immunoSEQ multiplex PCR; TCRdb holds only in-frame clones, not every one. Of approximately 130,000 clones listed, about 90% are singletons. The data stem from a study of T cell responses to AZD1222 COVID-19 vaccine. The wider study: Pooling of second doses given at about 4 or about 12 weeks was done.

Study-level results: The reported proportion of spike-specific TCRs targeting unmutated variant regions was nearly half. CD4 TCRs covered the whole spike, strongest at regions 160-218 and 743-854.

Here the sequenced sample was peripheral blood, taken on day 0 of AZD1222 vaccination. This TCR was sampled from an adult in good health.

The CDR3 here is CASSLYTRSEQYF. The DNA for the CDR3 is TGTGCCAGCAGCTTATACACTAGGAGCGAGCAGTACTTC. The chain combines TRBV7-3 with TRBJ2-7, with D maybe TRBD2 (5 bases). Germline CDR1 and CDR2: SGHTA and FQGTGA. V gave up 2 bases and J gave up 6 bases, with 11 bases separating them. This CDR3 is 13 amino acids long.